Sequencing of this T cell receptor beta chain was carried out in a study of early T cells in non-severe SARS-CoV-2 infection. Study as a whole: Sequencing input comprised bulk RNA from unsorted whole blood; chain pairing was not available.

Attachment of unique molecular identifiers was made to individual cDNA molecules. MiXCR was run by TCRdb on the 5' RACE reads, yielding one entry per CDR3 protein. The sample carries 65,000 to 75,000 distinct CDR3 sequences, more than 9% recorded once. This clonotype has at least ten counts. Per the germline V gene, CDR1 is MNHEY and CDR2 is SVGEGT. V lost 7 bases and J lost 6, with 10 bases in between. This CDR3 is built from 11 residues. The V call is TRBV6-2 or TRBV6-3, the J call TRBJ2-7; D might be TRBD2 (5 bases). The sequenced sample was whole blood. The clonotype was recovered from an adult who was a healthcare worker with PCR-confirmed SARS-CoV-2 infection or an uninfected control (not recorded which). The CDR3: CASMRGSEQYF. The CDR3 DNA reads as TGTGCCAGCATGCGAGGGTCCGAGCAGTACTTC.